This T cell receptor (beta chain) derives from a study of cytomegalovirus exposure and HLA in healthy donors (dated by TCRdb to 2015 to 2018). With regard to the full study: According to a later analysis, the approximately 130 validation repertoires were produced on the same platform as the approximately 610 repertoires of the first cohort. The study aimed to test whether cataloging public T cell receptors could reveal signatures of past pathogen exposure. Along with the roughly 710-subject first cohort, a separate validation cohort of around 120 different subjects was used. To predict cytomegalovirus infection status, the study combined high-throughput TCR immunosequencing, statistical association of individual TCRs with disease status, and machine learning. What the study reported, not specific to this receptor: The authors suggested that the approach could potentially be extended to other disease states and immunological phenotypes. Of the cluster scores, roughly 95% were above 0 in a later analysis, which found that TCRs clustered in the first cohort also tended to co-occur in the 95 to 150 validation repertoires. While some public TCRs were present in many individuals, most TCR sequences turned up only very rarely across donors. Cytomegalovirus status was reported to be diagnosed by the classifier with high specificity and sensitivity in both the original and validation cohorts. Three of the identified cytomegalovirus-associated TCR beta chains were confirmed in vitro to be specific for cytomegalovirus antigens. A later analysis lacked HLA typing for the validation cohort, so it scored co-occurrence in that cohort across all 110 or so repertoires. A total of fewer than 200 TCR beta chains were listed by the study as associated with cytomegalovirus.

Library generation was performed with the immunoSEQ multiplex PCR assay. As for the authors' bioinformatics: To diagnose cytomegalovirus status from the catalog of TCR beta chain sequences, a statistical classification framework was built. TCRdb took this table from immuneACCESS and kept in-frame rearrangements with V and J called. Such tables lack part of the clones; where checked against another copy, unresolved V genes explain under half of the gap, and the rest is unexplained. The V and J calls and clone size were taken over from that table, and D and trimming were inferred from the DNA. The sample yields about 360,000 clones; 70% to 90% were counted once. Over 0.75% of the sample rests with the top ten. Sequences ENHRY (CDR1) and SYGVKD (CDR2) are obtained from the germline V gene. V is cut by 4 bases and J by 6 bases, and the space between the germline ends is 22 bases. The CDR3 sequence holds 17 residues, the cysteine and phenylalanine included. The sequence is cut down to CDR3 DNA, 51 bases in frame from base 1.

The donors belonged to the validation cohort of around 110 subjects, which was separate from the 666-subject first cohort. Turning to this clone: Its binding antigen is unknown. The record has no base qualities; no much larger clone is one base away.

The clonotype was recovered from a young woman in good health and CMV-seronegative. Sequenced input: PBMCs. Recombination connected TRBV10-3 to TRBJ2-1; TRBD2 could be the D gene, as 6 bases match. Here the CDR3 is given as CAISGRVGVKWVNEQFF. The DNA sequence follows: TGTGCCATCAGTGGGAGGGTGGGCGTCAAATGGGTCAATGAGCAGTTCTTC.